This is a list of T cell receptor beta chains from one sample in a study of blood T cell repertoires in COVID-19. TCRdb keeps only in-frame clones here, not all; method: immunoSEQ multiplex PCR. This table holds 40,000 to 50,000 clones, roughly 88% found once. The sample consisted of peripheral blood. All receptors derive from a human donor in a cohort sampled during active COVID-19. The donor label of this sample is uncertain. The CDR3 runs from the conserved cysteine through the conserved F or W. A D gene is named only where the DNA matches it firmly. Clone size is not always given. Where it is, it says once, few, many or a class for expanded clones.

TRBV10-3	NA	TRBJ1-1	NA	TGTGCCATGTCACTTGGCGGCGGCACTGAAGCTTTCTTT	CAMSLGGGTEAFF
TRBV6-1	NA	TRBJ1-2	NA	TGTGCCAGCAGTGACAGGGGAAGGAACTATGGCTACACCTTC	CASSDRGRNYGYTF
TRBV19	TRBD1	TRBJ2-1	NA	TGTGCCAGTAGGAAACAGGGGAACTCCTACAATGAGCAGTTCTTC	CASRKQGNSYNEQFF
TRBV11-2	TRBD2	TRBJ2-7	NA	TGTGCCAGCAGCTTAGGAGGACTAGCGGGGGGGTCCTACGAGCAGTACTTC	CASSLGGLAGGSYEQYF
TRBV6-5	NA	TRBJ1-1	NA	TGTGCCAGCAGCCGGCAGGGGACGAACACTGAAGCTTTCTTT	CASSRQGTNTEAFF
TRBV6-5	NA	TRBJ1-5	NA	TGTGCCAGCAGTTACTCGTACCCGAGTAGCAATCAGCCCCAGCATTTT	CASSYSYPSSNQPQHF
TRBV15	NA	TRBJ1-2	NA	TGTGCCACCAGCAGAGACAGGGGTAACTATGGCTACACCTTC	CATSRDRGNYGYTF
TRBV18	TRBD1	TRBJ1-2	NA	TGTGCCAGCTCACCAGACAGGGGGCATGGCTACACCTTC	CASSPDRGHGYTF
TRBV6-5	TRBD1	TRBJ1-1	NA	TGTGCCAGCAGTTCCTACGGACAGGGGCGCCCTTTCTTT	CASSSYGQGRPFF
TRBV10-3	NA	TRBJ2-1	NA	TGTGCCATCAGTGATCGGACAGACGAAGCCTACAATGAGCAGTTCTTC	CAISDRTDEAYNEQFF
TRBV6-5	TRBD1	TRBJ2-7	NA	TGTGCCACGGCCCAGGGGGCCATTACCCCGCAGTACTTC	CATAQGAITPQYF
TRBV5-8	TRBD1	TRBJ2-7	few	TGTGCCAGCAGCACGGACAGGATAACCTACGAGCAGTACTTC	CASSTDRITYEQYF
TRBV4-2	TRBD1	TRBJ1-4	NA	TGTGCCAGCAGCTCCAGGACAGGGGATAATGAAAAACTGTTTTTT	CASSSRTGDNEKLFF
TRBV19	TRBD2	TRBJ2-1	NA	TGTGCCAGTAGTATTTTTTTCCCACCGACTAGCGGGGGCTCCAATGAGCAGTTCTTC	CASSIFFPPTSGGSNEQFF
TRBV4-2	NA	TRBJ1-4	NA	TGTGCCAGCAGCCAAGAAGTCCAGGTTACCGCAACTAATGAAAAACTGTTTTTT	CASSQEVQVTATNEKLFF
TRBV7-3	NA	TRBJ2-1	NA	TGTGCCAGCAGCTTAGTGTCGGGACTGCTCAATGAGCAGTTCTTC	CASSLVSGLLNEQFF
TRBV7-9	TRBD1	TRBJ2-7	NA	TGTGCCAGCGGGGACAGGGCGTCCCACGAGCAGTACTTC	CASGDRASHEQYF
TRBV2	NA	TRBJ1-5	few	TGTGCCAGCAACCGACAGACAAATCAGCCCCAGCATTTT	CASNRQTNQPQHF
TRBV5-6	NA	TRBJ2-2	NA	TGTGCCAGCAGCACAGCACCGGCCGGGGAGCTGTTTTTT	CASSTAPAGELFF
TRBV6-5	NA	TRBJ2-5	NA	TGTGCCAGCAGGGAGGGGTGGGAGAAGACCCAGTACTTC	CASREGWEKTQYF
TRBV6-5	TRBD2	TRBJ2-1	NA	TGTGCCAGCAGGAGCGGGGGGGCCAACAATGAGCAGTTCTTC	CASRSGGANNEQFF
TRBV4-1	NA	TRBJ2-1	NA	TGCGCCAGCAGCCAAGTGGGGGGGCTGGGATTAAATGAGCAGTTCTTC	CASSQVGGLGLNEQFF
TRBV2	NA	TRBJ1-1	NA	TGTGCCAGCAGTGACGGGAACAGGAACACTGAAGCTTTCTTT	CASSDGNRNTEAFF
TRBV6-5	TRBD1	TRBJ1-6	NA	TGTGCCAGCAGAGGACAGGGGAGGGGGTCACCCCTCCACTTT	CASRGQGRGSPLHF
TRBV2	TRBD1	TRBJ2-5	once	TGTGCCAGCAGGGAGACAGGGCTGGAGACCCAGTACTTC	CASRETGLETQYF
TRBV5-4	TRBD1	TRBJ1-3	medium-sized	TGTGCCAGCAGCTCCCCCGACAGGGCCGCTGGAAACACCATATATTTT	CASSSPDRAAGNTIYF
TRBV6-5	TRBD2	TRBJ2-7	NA	TGTGCCAGCAGCATCGGGCTAGCGGCCTACGAGCAGTACTTC	CASSIGLAAYEQYF
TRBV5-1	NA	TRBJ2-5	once	TGCGCCAGCAGTTTAGACGGACTACCACAAGAGACCCAGTACTTC	CASSLDGLPQETQYF
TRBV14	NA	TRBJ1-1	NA	TGTGCCAGCAGCCAAGATTTAAACACTGAAGCTTTCTTT	CASSQDLNTEAFF
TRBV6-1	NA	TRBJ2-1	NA	TGTGCCAGCAGTGAACGCTGGAACAGGGACTACAATGAGCAGTTCTTC	CASSERWNRDYNEQFF